These T cell receptor beta chains were read from a single sample in a study of neurological immune-mediated disorders. TCRdb reprocessed the 5' RACE reads with MiXCR, giving one entry per CDR3 protein. This table has about 120,000 distinct CDR3 sequences, roughly 3.4% appearing once. The source material was PBMCs. These receptors came from a woman in her twenties or thirties with multiple sclerosis. CDR3s include the opening cysteine and the closing phenylalanine or tryptophan. D genes are given only for firm matches. Where a row states a size, it is once, few, many or the class of an expanded clone; other rows omit it.

DNA: TGTGCCAGCAGCCCGTCCGGAGTCTCTGAAAAACTGTTTTTT; CDR3: CASSPSGVSEKLFF; size: many; V: TRBV5-6; D: NA; J: TRBJ1-4
DNA: TGTGCCAGCAGCCCGAACAGGGGTGCTGAAGCTTTCTTT; CDR3: CASSPNRGAEAFF; size: few; V: TRBV7-6; D: TRBD1; J: TRBJ1-1
DNA: TGCAGCGCCGCCCCGGGTGTGCGCTACGAGCAGTACTTC; CDR3: CSAAPGVRYEQYF; size: many; V: TRBV20-1; D: NA; J: TRBJ2-7
DNA: TGTGCTAGTGGTTTGGGCAGCGCCAATGAGCAGTTCTTC; CDR3: CASGLGSANEQFF; size: many; V: TRBV12-5; D: NA; J: TRBJ2-1
DNA: TGTGCCAGCAGCCCGACTAGCGGGAGGGAGAATGAGCAGTTCTTC; CDR3: CASSPTSGRENEQFF; size: many; V: TRBV7-8; D: TRBD2; J: TRBJ2-1
DNA: TGCAGTGCTAGAGACTTTCTGGACAGCAATGAAAAACTGTTTTTT; CDR3: CSARDFLDSNEKLFF; size: many; V: TRBV20-1; D: NA; J: TRBJ1-4
DNA: TGTGCCAGCAATAAGGACAGGGGGGTCACTGAAGCTTTCTTT; CDR3: CASNKDRGVTEAFF; size: many; V: TRBV6-5; D: TRBD1; J: TRBJ1-1
DNA: TGCAGTGCTAGTGGCGGAGGAAGTCAGCCCCAGCATTTT; CDR3: CSASGGGSQPQHF; size: many; V: TRBV20-1; D: NA; J: TRBJ1-5
DNA: TGTGCCAGCAGCTTAGAAGGTAGGGCCAACGTCCTGACTTTC; CDR3: CASSLEGRANVLTF; size: many; V: TRBV7-9; D: NA; J: TRBJ2-6
DNA: TGTGACAACAGCTCCGGGTGGAATGAGCAGTTCTTC; CDR3: CDNSSGWNEQFF; size: NA; V: TRBV28; D: NA; J: TRBJ2-1
DNA: TGTGCCAGCAGCTCCTACGACTCCAGGGGGACTGAAGCTTTCTTT; CDR3: CASSSYDSRGTEAFF; size: many; V: TRBV7-9; D: TRBD1; J: TRBJ1-1
DNA: TGCGCCAGCAGCCAAGAGGTGGCAGGGCTTTCCTCCTACGAGCAGTACTTC; CDR3: CASSQEVAGLSSYEQYF; size: many; V: TRBV4-1; D: NA; J: TRBJ2-7
DNA: TGCGCCAGCAGCCATGGCGGGACTAGCGGGGGAGCCTACCTCAATGAGCAGTTCTTC; CDR3: CASSHGGTSGGAYLNEQFF; size: many; V: TRBV4-1; D: TRBD2; J: TRBJ2-1